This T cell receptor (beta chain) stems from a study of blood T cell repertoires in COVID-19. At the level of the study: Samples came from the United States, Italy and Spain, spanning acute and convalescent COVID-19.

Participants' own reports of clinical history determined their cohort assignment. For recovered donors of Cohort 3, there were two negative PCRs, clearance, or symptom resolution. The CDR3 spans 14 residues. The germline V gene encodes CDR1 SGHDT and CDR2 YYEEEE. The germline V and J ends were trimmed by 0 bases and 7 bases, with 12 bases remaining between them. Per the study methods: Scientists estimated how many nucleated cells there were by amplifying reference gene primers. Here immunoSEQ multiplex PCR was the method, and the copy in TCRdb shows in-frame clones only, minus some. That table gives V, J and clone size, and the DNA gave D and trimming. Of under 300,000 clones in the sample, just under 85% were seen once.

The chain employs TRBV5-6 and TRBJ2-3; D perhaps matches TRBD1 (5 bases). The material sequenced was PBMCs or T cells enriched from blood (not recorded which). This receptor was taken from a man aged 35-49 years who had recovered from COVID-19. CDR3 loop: CASSLGQNSYTQYF. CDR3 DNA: TGTGCCAGCAGCTTGGGACAGAACTCCTATACGCAGTATTTT.